This T cell receptor (beta chain) was found in a study of T-cell reconstitution after alpha-beta-depleted transplantation in children. This CDR3 region has 12 residues. Trimming left V 4 bases short and J 7 bases short, with 11 bases between. Germline-derived CDR1 and CDR2 are LGHDT and YNNKEL (reference sequence). This clonotype was detected only a few times. TCRbeta library construction was performed incorporating unique molecular identifiers. TCRdb reprocessed the PCR reads with MiXCR, giving one entry per CDR3 protein. The data contain about 610,000 distinct CDR3 sequences, 10% to 13% of them singletons.

The sequences come from PBMCs from the stem cell graft donor, collected from the stem cell graft. The rearrangement joins TRBV3-1 to TRBJ2-7; possible D gene TRBD1, 6 bases. The sequence derives from a human donor who donated a stem cell graft to a child with acute myeloid leukemia. CDR3 amino acids: CASSLGQMEQYF. CDR3 coding DNA: TGTGCCAGCAGCCTAGGACAGATGGAGCAGTACTTC.